This T cell receptor (beta chain) was identified during a study of vaccination effects on CD4 cells after COVID-19. Study-wide background: After the second dose, samples were taken at median day 72.

The CDR3 sequence is 15 residues long. Trimming took 1 base from V and 7 from J, leaving 14 bases between them. Germline lookup yields CDR1 SGHAT and CDR2 FQNNGV. Subsequent to 10 days of culture, CD4+ T cells were isolated. A PCR test confirmed that the person had SARS-CoV-2 infection between March and December 2020. Either the BNT162b2 or mRNA-1273 vaccine was given to participants in two doses. It was on days 3 and 7 that half the medium was replaced with IL-2 medium. Note on this clone: The antigen is not known.

TCRdb keeps only in-frame clones here, not all; method: immunoSEQ multiplex PCR. The sample lists 30,000 to 35,000 clones; about three quarters were seen once. This rearrangement joins TRBV11-2 to TRBJ2-1; either TRBD1 or TRBD2 may fit D (7 bases each). The specimen comprised CD4+ T cells from PBMCs cultured without peptide, sampled after COVID-19 vaccination. The source is a human donor who had a prior SARS-CoV-2 infection. CDR3 residues: CASSLVYQGGNEQFF. As DNA, the CDR3 is TGTGCCAGCAGCTTAGTTTACCAGGGGGGGAATGAGCAGTTCTTC. Combining the CDR3 with reference TRBV11-2 and TRBJ2-1 gives the whole variable domain EAGVAQSPRYKIIEKRQSVAFWCNPISGHATLYWYQQILGQGPKLLIQFQNNGVVDDSQLPKDRFSAERLKGVDSTLKIQPAKLEDSAVYLCASSLVYQGGNEQFFGPGTRLTVL.